The subject of this entry is one T cell receptor beta chain. Its recognized antigen is unknown. Base qualities are not provided; no much larger clone lies one nucleotide away. The sample originates from a study of T cell responses to AZD1222 COVID-19 vaccine listed by TCRdb under 2021. Background on the whole study: AZD1222 recipients given second doses at about 4 weeks or at about 12 weeks were pooled, since spike-specific TCR depth and breadth were not found to differ between the two schedules. Enrollment into the trials was organized by age into subgroups of 18-55, 56-69 and 70-plus years, and those subgroups contained approximately 150, 30 and 60 TCR-sequenced participants, respectively. A total of just over 230 trial participants underwent TCR sequencing, of whom about 200 had received two doses of AZD1222 and around 26 had received two doses of the MenACWY control vaccine. Beyond this particular receptor, the publication reports: Epitopes outside the regions mutated in the B.1.351 and B.1.1.7 variants were reportedly recognized by nearly half of the unique spike-specific TCRs. In the small 56-69-year group, the increase in depth fell short of significance, most likely because of low power. After two AZD1222 doses, spike-specific TCR breadth and depth were significantly higher than at day 0 and than in MenACWY recipients. Vaccine-associated CD4 TCRs spanned the whole spike protein, with dominant responses in regions 160-218 and 743-854. Participants were mostly white British and included more females than males, and it was suggested by the authors that clonal diversity may have been underestimated. Because no day 14 peak-response samples were available, the repertoires could be characterized only after the peak T cell response. Only five or six AZD1222 recipients were SARS-CoV-2 seropositive at baseline, limiting conclusions about previously exposed vaccinees.

The CDR3 regions of human TCRbeta chains were subjected to immunosequencing. On the authors' methods: TCRs in the repertoires were compared against a reference library of SARS-CoV-2-specific TCRs that had been generated with the MIRA antigen-specificity platform. Breadth was defined as the fraction of unique TCRs that were SARS-CoV-2-associated. Depth was defined as the fraction of total T cells that were SARS-CoV-2-associated. Using the MIRA data, every spike-specific TCR was mapped to the spike region that the TCR reacted to and assigned to either a CD4 or a CD8 class. Log10-transformed breadth and depth values were compared by one-way ANOVA with Sidak's multiple comparisons tests. In TCRdb, the immuneACCESS table is reduced to in-frame sequences with V and J assigned. These tables do not hold every clone; where another copy was compared, an unresolved V gene accounts for under half, and the others remain unexplained. V, J and clone size were drawn from that table, and D and trimming were deduced from the DNA. The sample yields about 180,000 clones; around 90% were counted once. The top ten clones comprise 1.6% of the sample.

The meaning of the sample's time point label: baseline before first vaccination. The vaccinee samples were drawn from two UK trials, COV001 and COV002, one of which was a single-blind randomized controlled phase 2/3 trial testing AZD1222 (ChAdOx1 nCoV-19) in healthy adults. For TCRbeta chain sequencing, PBMC samples from trial participants were taken at day 0 and at day 28 after the second dose. The germline V gene encodes CDR1 LNHDA and CDR2 SQIVND (reference sequence). From the cysteine up to the phenylalanine, the CDR3 has a length of 16 residues. Only the CDR3 DNA is retained, 48 bases long and in frame from the first base. Compared with germline, V lacks 5 bases and J lacks 5 bases; bases without a gene match: 7.

The input for sequencing was peripheral blood, taken on day 0 of AZD1222 vaccination. The clonotype originates from an adult in good health. The sequence links TRBV19 to TRBJ2-2, and TRBD2 matches 11 of the central bases. The DNA sequence is TGTGCCAGTAGTCGGCTAGCGGGAGGTGGAACCGGGGAGCTGTTTTTT. The encoded protein is CASSRLAGGGTGELFF.